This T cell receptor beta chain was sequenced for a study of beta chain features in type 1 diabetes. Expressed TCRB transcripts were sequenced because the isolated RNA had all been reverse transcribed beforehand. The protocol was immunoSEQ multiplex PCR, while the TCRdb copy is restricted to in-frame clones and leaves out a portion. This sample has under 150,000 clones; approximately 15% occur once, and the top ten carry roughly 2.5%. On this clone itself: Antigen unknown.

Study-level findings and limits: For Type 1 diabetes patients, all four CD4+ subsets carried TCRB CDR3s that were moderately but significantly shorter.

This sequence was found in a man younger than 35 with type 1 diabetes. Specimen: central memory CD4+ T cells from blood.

As DNA, the CDR3 is TGTGCCAGCAGCGTAGATCAAACTAGCACAGATACGCAGTATTTT. This gives the protein CASSVDQTSTDTQYF. The rearrangement links TRBV9 to TRBJ2-3; D not resolved. V lost 0 bases, J lost 0 bases, and 8 bases lay in between. The CDR3 consists of 15 residues. Per germline, CDR1 SGDLS and CDR2 YYNGEE.